A selection of T cell receptor beta chains follows, all from one sample in a study of beta chain features in type 1 diabetes. The table came from immunoSEQ multiplex PCR; TCRdb's copy has only in-frame clones and leaves some out. This table holds some 500,000 clones, about an eighth found once. The sequenced material came from naive CD4+ T cells from blood. The origin of the receptors is a woman aged 18 to 35 in good health. Each CDR3 is given with its conserved first and last residue.

CDR3: CASSIKARGTEAFF; J: TRBJ1-1; V: TRBV19
CDR3: CASSVSGIGDTQYF; J: TRBJ2-3; V: TRBV9
CDR3: CASSQEEVRAQSKNIQYF; J: TRBJ2-4; V: TRBV4-3
CDR3: CASSLPAGGQETQYF; J: TRBJ2-5; V: TRBV5-1
CDR3: CASSFDGGSEQFF; J: TRBJ2-1; V: TRBV7-9
CDR3: CASSVSEAGEKLFF; J: TRBJ1-4; V: TRBV9
CDR3: CASSPQLGSYEQYF; J: TRBJ2-7; V: TRBV7-2
CDR3: CASSSGTGIETQYF; J: TRBJ2-5; V: TRBV7-2
CDR3: CASSQPRQGWTDTQYF; J: TRBJ2-3; V: TRBV4-1
CDR3: CASSHNDRGRGNSPLHF; J: TRBJ1-6; V: TRBV4-2
CDR3: CASSHRTGLNTEAFF; J: TRBJ1-1; V: TRBV14
CDR3: CASSLVGDTQYF; J: TRBJ2-3; V: TRBV7-9
CDR3: CASSLGGQDNQPQHF; J: TRBJ1-5; V: TRBV28
CDR3: CASSLARGELTDTQYF; J: TRBJ2-3; V: TRBV7-2
CDR3: CASGSQLQSKNIQYF; J: TRBJ2-4; V: TRBV12-5
CDR3: CASSFLWGNSGNTIYF; J: TRBJ1-3; V: TRBV5-6
CDR3: CASRLQGARNSPLHF; J: TRBJ1-6; V: TRBV27
CDR3: CASSTLKNTGELFF; J: TRBJ2-2; V: TRBV5-4
CDR3: CASSLAPRTGGGSQYF; J: TRBJ2-5; V: TRBV7-2
CDR3: CASSLVHDQPQHF; J: TRBJ1-5; V: TRBV7-2
CDR3: CASSQYHFGGYTF; J: TRBJ1-2; V: TRBV23-1
CDR3: CASSLIAGVGYNEQFF; J: TRBJ2-1; V: TRBV7-2
CDR3: CASSAPRNTIYF; J: TRBJ1-3; V: TRBV9
CDR3: CASSPDSGAEAFF; J: TRBJ1-1; V: TRBV2
CDR3: CASSQGASTDTQYF; J: TRBJ2-3; V: TRBV4-3
CDR3: CASSPPGLAAYEQYF; J: TRBJ2-7; V: TRBV13
CDR3: CASSVASTPSYEQYF; J: TRBJ2-7; V: TRBV9
CDR3: CASSQAWDLTGELFF; J: TRBJ2-2; V: TRBV7-2
CDR3: CASSHMAGGSSYEQYF; J: TRBJ2-7; V: TRBV4-3
CDR3: CASSQEPQGGLGELFF; J: TRBJ2-2; V: TRBV4-3
CDR3: CASSGTPSYEQYF; J: TRBJ2-7; V: TRBV19
CDR3: CASNAGGYDDNYGYTF; J: TRBJ1-2; V: TRBV7-9
CDR3: CASSDNRYTGELFF; J: TRBJ2-2; V: TRBV25-1
CDR3: CASAGGKTQYF; J: TRBJ2-5; V: TRBV14
CDR3: CASSLGSRQGTLHF; J: TRBJ1-6; V: TRBV13
CDR3: CASSSWTGGSYTF; J: TRBJ1-2; V: TRBV6-5
CDR3: CASSLPRTRDSEETQYF; J: TRBJ2-5; V: TRBV7-9
CDR3: CASSPGSERLRNEQFF; J: TRBJ2-1; V: TRBV11-3
CDR3: CASSPTGTQPQHF; J: TRBJ1-5; V: TRBV6-6
CDR3: CASATSGDSYEQYF; J: TRBJ2-7; V: TRBV6-5
CDR3: CASSQDTGARTYEQYF; J: TRBJ2-7; V: TRBV4-3
CDR3: CASSQTGPELFF; J: TRBJ2-2; V: TRBV2
CDR3: CSARDWGIF; J: TRBJ1-1; V: TRBV20-1
CDR3: CASSLTTIPQETQYF; J: TRBJ2-5; V: TRBV7-2
CDR3: CASSFSLPTGELFF; J: TRBJ2-2; V: TRBV2
CDR3: CASSRSSNSPLHF; J: TRBJ1-6; V: TRBV7-8
CDR3: CASSYGGSRDTQYF; J: TRBJ2-3; V: TRBV7-2
CDR3: CASSFSTSPQETQYF; J: TRBJ2-5; V: TRBV9
CDR3: CASSLGQGSNEQFF; J: TRBJ2-1; V: TRBV7-9
CDR3: CASSESQLGEQYF; J: TRBJ2-7; V: TRBV2
CDR3: CASSFDRFTEAFF; J: TRBJ1-1; V: TRBV27
CDR3: CAISVGSTDTQYF; J: TRBJ2-3; V: TRBV10-3
CDR3: CASSLHQDYGYTF; J: TRBJ1-2; V: TRBV28